These 8 T cell receptor beta chains share one sample of origin, sequenced in a study of Ad26.COV2.S vaccination and SARS-CoV-2 variants (dated by TCRdb to the early 2020s). This specimen's treatment or condition label, per the study, means: about 20 received Ad26.COV2.S at low or high dose, single or two shots; 5 received placebo; per-sample allocation not given. Repertoires of vaccine and placebo recipients were sequenced from samples collected on day 63 after the first injection. Receptors were amplified or captured by the immunoSEQ multiplex PCR assay. The table was pulled from immuneACCESS by TCRdb, which kept in-frame rearrangements only. Such tables lose some clones; where checked, under half of the loss comes from unresolved V genes, and the rest has no known cause. The sample contains fewer than 500,000 clones, about 92% of them found a single time. The ten largest clones add up to approximately 4.5% of the sample.

This specimen consisted of peripheral blood, obtained in a trial of Ad26.COV2.S vaccine versus placebo. The receptors derive from a person aged 18-65 years who received the Ad26.COV2.S COVID-19 vaccine or a placebo.

The chain links TRBV27 to TRBJ2-7; D is unclear. The CDR3 sequence is 11 residues long. Trimming removed 6 bases at V and 5 bases at J, with 8 bases between. Germline CDR1 and CDR2: MNHEY and SMNVEV (reference sequence). Written as DNA, the CDR3 is TGTGCCAGCAGGATCGGACACGAGCAGTACTTC. It specifies CASRIGHEQYF.

This clone was counted once. The chain links TRBV5-8 to TRBJ1-2, with TRBD1 identical over 7 bases. V dropped 4 bases and J dropped 7; count of bases not matched to a gene: 7. Germline loops: CDR1 SGHTS, CDR2 YDEGEE. The CDR3 spans 13 residues. The CDR3 here is CASSRQGLRGYTF. The CDR3, as DNA: TGTGCCAGCAGCCGACAGGGCTTACGTGGCTACACCTTC.

V usage is TRBV21-1 and J usage is TRBJ1-6; no check of the table's D call, TRBD1, against the DNA was made. TRBV21-1 is termed a pseudogene. The CDR3 sequence is 14 residues long. CDR3 sequence (DNA): TGTGCCAGCGGAACCGGGACAGGTAATTCACCCCTCCACTTT. Its translation: CASGTGTGNSPLHF.

As DNA, the CDR3 is TGTGCCAGCAGCTTTAAAACAGGGGGTATGAATGAGCAGTTCTTC. Translated: CASSFKTGGMNEQFF. The rearrangement links TRBV5-6 to TRBJ2-1, with TRBD1 matching over 8 bases. This CDR3 region has 15 residues. Germline assignment: CDR1 SGHDT and CDR2 YYEEEE. The J segment lost 7 bases and the V segment lost 2 bases, leaving 8 bases of the junction unmatched.

V gene TRBV27 combines with J gene TRBJ2-1; D gene uncertain. This CDR3 spans 13 amino acids. Looked up from germline, CDR1 is MNHEY and CDR2 is SMNVEV (reference sequence). Trimming cost V 6 bases and J 4 bases, with 10 bases left between them. CDR3 nucleotides: TGTGCCAGCAGCCCTCGGTCTTACAATGAGCAGTTCTTC. It codes for CASSPRSYNEQFF.

V gene TRBV13 combines with J gene TRBJ1-2; 7 bases line up with TRBD1. This CDR3 is 16 amino acids long. The J segment lost 1 base and the V segment lost 4 bases, leaving 9 bases of the junction unmatched. CDR1 is PRHDT, CDR2 FYEKMQ, per germline (reference sequence). In nucleotides, the CDR3 is TGTGCCAGCAGCTCCAGGGGGGACCCTTTTAACTATGGCTACACCTTC. The encoded protein is CASSSRGDPFNYGYTF.

For this clone: Other nucleotide sequences from this sample produce the same CDR3. The rearrangement uses TRBV7-2 and TRBJ1-3, with D unclear. Deletions cut 5 bases from V and 0 bases from J, with 5 bases between. The CDR3 has 13 amino acids. The germline gives CDR1 SGHTA, CDR2 FQGNSA. CDR3 sequence reads: CASSSSSGNTIYF. CDR3 in DNA: TGTGCCAGCAGCAGTAGCTCTGGAAACACCATATATTTT.

The chain is built from TRBV4-1 and TRBJ2-1, with D tentatively TRBD2 (6 bases). The CDR3 spans 14 residues. Trimming removed 6 bases from V and 3 bases from J, with 12 bases in between. Germline CDR1 is MGHRA and CDR2 is YSYEKL. The CDR3 region is CASSRAGYYNEQFF. CDR3 nucleotides: TGCGCCAGCAGTCGGGCGGGGTACTACAATGAGCAGTTCTTC.